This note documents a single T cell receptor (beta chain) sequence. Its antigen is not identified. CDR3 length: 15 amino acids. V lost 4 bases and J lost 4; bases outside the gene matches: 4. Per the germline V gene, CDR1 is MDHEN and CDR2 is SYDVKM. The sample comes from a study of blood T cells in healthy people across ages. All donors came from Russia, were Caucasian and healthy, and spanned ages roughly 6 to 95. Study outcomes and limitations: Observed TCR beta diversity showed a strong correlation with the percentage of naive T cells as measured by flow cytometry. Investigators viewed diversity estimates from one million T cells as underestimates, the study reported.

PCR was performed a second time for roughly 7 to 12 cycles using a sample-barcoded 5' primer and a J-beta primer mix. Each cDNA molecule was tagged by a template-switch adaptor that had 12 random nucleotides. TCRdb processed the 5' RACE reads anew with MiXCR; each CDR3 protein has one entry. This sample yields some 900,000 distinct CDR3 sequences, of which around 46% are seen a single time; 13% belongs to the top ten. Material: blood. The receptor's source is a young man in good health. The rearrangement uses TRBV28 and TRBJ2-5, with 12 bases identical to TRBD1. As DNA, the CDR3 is TGTGCCAGCAGTTCCGGGACAGGGGGCCGAGAGACCCAGTACTTC. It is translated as CASSSGTGGRETQYF.